Detailed here is one T cell receptor (beta chain). Its specificity is not known. The repertoire was sequenced with immunoSEQ multiplex PCR; TCRdb's copy has only in-frame clones and lacks some. The data show 95,000 to 150,000 clones, 88% seen once. The data belong to a study of T cell responses to AZD1222 COVID-19 vaccine. Study observations and caveats: With two AZD1222 doses given, Spike-specific TCR breadth and depth both rose.

The trim removed 5 bases at V and 1 base at J, leaving 1 base unmatched. This CDR3 is 13 amino acids long. The germline V gene encodes CDR1 SGHVS and CDR2 FQNEAQ. The sequence was obtained from an adult in good health. The input for sequencing was peripheral blood, taken on day 0 of AZD1222 vaccination. The chain links TRBV7-8 to TRBJ1-1, with 7 bases lining up with TRBD1. CDR3: CASSRDRNTEAFF. The CDR3 coding sequence is TGTGCCAGCAGCCGGGACAGGAACACTGAAGCTTTCTTT. Variable domain in full (rest from reference TRBV7-8 and TRBJ1-1): GAGVSQSPRYKVAKRGQDVALRCDPISGHVSLFWYQQALGQGPEFLTYFQNEAQLDKSGLPSDRFFAERPEGSVSTLKIQRTQQEDSAVYLCASSRDRNTEAFFGQGTRLTVV.